The rows below give T cell receptor beta chains drawn from one sample of a study of blood T cell repertoires in COVID-19. Some clones are missing from TCRdb's copy, which holds only in-frame ones; the method was immunoSEQ multiplex PCR. The sample lists about 62,000 clones, around 90% occurring once. Sequences were obtained from peripheral blood. These receptors came from a human donor in a cohort sampled during active COVID-19. The CDR3 runs from the conserved cysteine through the conserved F or W. D genes are given only for firm matches. Some rows have no size entry. The others give once, few or many, or a class for an expanded clone.

J gene,clone size,V gene,D gene,CDR3 length,CDR3 DNA,CDR3 protein
TRBJ2-3,-,TRBV15,TRBD2,19,TGTGCCACCAGCAGAGGCGACTTCTCTAGCGGGAGTCAAAGAGGCACGCAGTATTTT,CATSRGDFSSGSQRGTQYF
TRBJ1-1,-,TRBV9,TRBD1,15,TGTGCCAGCAGCGTAGGGACAGGGGAGTACACTGAAGCTTTCTTT,CASSVGTGEYTEAFF
TRBJ2-7,-,TRBV6-5,-,15,TGTGCCAGCAGTTACTCGAGACAGAACTCCTACGAGCAGTACTTC,CASSYSRQNSYEQYF
TRBJ1-2,-,TRBV4-1,-,18,TGCGCCAGCAGCCAAGATGGGGAGGGGAGCACACTACCCTATGGCTACACCTTC,CASSQDGEGSTLPYGYTF
TRBJ2-3,-,TRBV15,TRBD1,15,TGTGCCACCAGCACCCGACAGGGGAGCACAGATACGCAGTATTTT,CATSTRQGSTDTQYF
TRBJ1-3,-,TRBV19,TRBD1,15,TGTGCCAGTAGTACTACAGGGGCCTCTGGAAACACCATATATTTT,CASSTTGASGNTIYF
TRBJ2-7,once,TRBV11-3,-,13,TGTGCCAGCAGCTCTACAGGGAATCCCGAGCAGTACTTC,CASSSTGNPEQYF
TRBJ2-5,-,TRBV3-1/TRBV3-2,TRBD2,16,TGTGCCAGCACCCTTTGGACTAGCGGGAGCACAGAGACCCAGTACTTC,CASTLWTSGSTETQYF
TRBJ2-7,medium-sized,TRBV7-6,TRBD1,17,TGTGCCAGCAGCTTAGTGGGGGGGGACAGGGGATCCTACGAGCAGTACTTC,CASSLVGGDRGSYEQYF
TRBJ2-6,-,TRBV18,TRBD1,17,TGTGCCAGCTCAACCGGGACAGGGCTCTCTGGGGCCAACGTCCTGACTTTC,CASSTGTGLSGANVLTF
TRBJ2-6,once,TRBV5-5,TRBD1,15,TGTGCCAGCTGTCCAGGGGGAGCTGGGGCCAACGTCCTGACTTTC,CASCPGGAGANVLTF
TRBJ2-3,once,TRBV7-3,-,15,TGTGCCAGCAGCCCCTCGGGATATAGCACAGATACGCAGTATTTT,CASSPSGYSTDTQYF
TRBJ2-5,-,TRBV3-1/TRBV3-2,TRBD1,16,TGTGCCAGCAGCCTCTGTCCCGGGACAGAGCAAGAGACCCAGTACTTC,CASSLCPGTEQETQYF
TRBJ2-5,-,TRBV5-1,TRBD1,14,TGCGCCAGCAGCTGGGGCTCAGGGGGCGAGACCCAGTACTTC,CASSWGSGGETQYF
TRBJ2-3,-,TRBV24-1,-,17,TGTGCCACCACCCCGGCCGGGGAACCGGTTTTCACAGATACGCAGTATTTT,CATTPAGEPVFTDTQYF
TRBJ1-1,-,TRBV30,-,17,TGTGCCTGGAGTGTAAGTAGAACATTCCGCAGGGCCACTGAAGCTTTCTTT,CAWSVSRTFRRATEAFF
TRBJ2-1,-,TRBV3-1/TRBV3-2,TRBD1,11,TGTGCCAGCAGGACAGGGAATGAGCAGTTCTTC,CASRTGNEQFF
TRBJ2-2,-,TRBV7-9,TRBD2,16,TGTGCCAGCAGCGTAACTAGCGGGGGGTTCCCCGGGGAGCTGTTTTTT,CASSVTSGGFPGELFF
TRBJ2-1,-,TRBV6-5,TRBD2,13,TGTGCCAGCAGGGCGGGGGGTTACAATGAGCAGTTCTTC,CASRAGGYNEQFF
TRBJ1-5,few,TRBV7-9,TRBD1,15,TGTGCCAGCAGCTTAGGGTCAGGGGGCACCCAGCCCCAGCATTTT,CASSLGSGGTQPQHF
TRBJ1-5,-,TRBV19,-,16,TGTGCCAGTAGTATAGATCGTCAGGGGAGGGGTCAGCCCCAGCATTTT,CASSIDRQGRGQPQHF
TRBJ2-1,-,TRBV29-1,TRBD2,20,TGCAGCGTTGAAGACACGAAAGTTGGGAGGGCCGGGAGGGCGCGTCCTGAGCAGTTCTTC,CSVEDTKVGRAGRARPEQFF
TRBJ1-1,-,TRBV6-5,-,15,TGTGCCAGCAGTCTTGGGGCAGGTTTGAACACTGAAGCTTTCTTT,CASSLGAGLNTEAFF
TRBJ2-7,-,TRBV6-6,-,12,TGTGCCAGCAGTTACTCTCAGGGAGAGCAGTACTTC,CASSYSQGEQYF
TRBJ2-7,-,TRBV5-1,TRBD1,17,TGCGCCAGCAGCCCGGCAGGGGACAGGCTTCGTAACTACGAGCAGTACTTC,CASSPAGDRLRNYEQYF
TRBJ1-5,-,TRBV6-5,-,13,TGTGCCAGCAGTTGGGACAACAATCAGCCCCAGCATTTT,CASSWDNNQPQHF
TRBJ1-5,-,TRBV28,-,15,TGTGCCAGCAGTCCAACAGGGAGGGGCAATCAGCCCCAGCATTTT,CASSPTGRGNQPQHF
TRBJ2-7,-,TRBV19,-,14,TGTGCCAGTAGCGTATTCAGGGATTCCTACGAGCAGTACTTC,CASSVFRDSYEQYF
TRBJ2-3,few,TRBV28,-,13,TGTGCCAGCAGGAAGACGGGGGCAGATACGCAGTATTTT,CASRKTGADTQYF
TRBJ1-3,-,TRBV6-1,-,15,TGTGCCAGCAGTGAGGCCAGAGGCTCTGGAAACACCATATATTTT,CASSEARGSGNTIYF
TRBJ2-2,once,TRBV24-1,-,15,TGTGCCACCAGTGATCCCCGACGGGACACCGGGGAGCTGTTTTTT,CATSDPRRDTGELFF
TRBJ2-5,-,TRBV4-1,TRBD1,14,TGCGCCAGCAGCCCAAAGACAGGGCCAGAGACCCAGTACTTC,CASSPKTGPETQYF